The rows below give T cell receptor beta chains drawn from one sample of a study of cytomegalovirus exposure and HLA in healthy donors. Method: immunoSEQ multiplex PCR; TCRdb's copy keeps in-frame clones and lacks some. The sample has over 150,000 clones, roughly 90% seen once. Sequenced: PBMCs. These receptor sequences come from a woman aged 18-30 years in good health and CMV-seronegative. Both conserved end residues are part of each CDR3. Each record gives: D gene, V gene, J gene, clone size, CDR3 protein, CDR3 DNA. The D gene is left open where the match is weak. Clone sizes are given selectively: once, few, many, or a class where the clone is expanded.

>.|TRBV27|TRBJ2-5|.
CASSLSLSPQETQYF
TGTGCCAGCAGTTTATCCCTGTCTCCGCAAGAGACCCAGTACTTC
>TRBD2|TRBV7-9|TRBJ2-2|.
CASSSTRSGRERELFF
TGTGCCAGCAGCTCCACAAGAAGCGGGAGGGAAAGGGAGCTGTTTTTT
>.|TRBV7-2|TRBJ2-6|.
CASSLVSGSGANVLTF
TGTGCCAGCAGCTTAGTATCCGGCTCTGGGGCCAACGTCCTGACTTTC
>.|TRBV9|TRBJ1-1|.
CASDSSLNTEAFF
TGTGCCAGCGACAGCTCCCTGAACACTGAAGCTTTCTTT
>TRBD1|TRBV6-5|TRBJ2-5|.
CASSYSGGTGGATQYF
TGTGCCAGCAGTTACTCCGGCGGGACAGGGGGCGCGACCCAGTACTTC
>TRBD2|TRBV10-3|TRBJ2-2|.
CAISLTGGRRNTGELFF
TGTGCCATCAGTCTGACGGGAGGGAGAAGGAACACCGGGGAGCTGTTTTTT
>.|TRBV2|TRBJ1-1|.
CASSEGGTTRQGSDTEAFF
TGTGCCAGCAGTGAAGGGGGGACAACTAGGCAAGGATCGGACACTGAAGCTTTCTTT
>.|TRBV19|TRBJ2-7|.
CASRSSDKNEQYF
TGTGCCAGCCGCAGTAGCGACAAGAACGAGCAGTACTTC
>TRBD2|TRBV6-4|TRBJ2-1|.
CASSDSGGADYNEQFF
TGTGCCAGCAGTGATTCGGGGGGAGCGGACTACAATGAGCAGTTCTTC
>TRBD1|TRBV2|TRBJ1-1|.
CASSAFSGTGGFEAFF
TGTGCCAGCAGTGCTTTTTCGGGGACAGGAGGATTCGAAGCTTTCTTT
>TRBD1|TRBV7-9|TRBJ2-5|.
CASSSRYQGQTKGETQYF
TGTGCCAGCAGCTCCCGGTACCAGGGACAGACTAAGGGGGAGACCCAGTACTTC
>.|TRBV5-6|TRBJ1-2|.
CASSLGTGLYGYTF
TGTGCCAGCAGCTTGGGCACAGGGCTTTATGGCTACACCTTC
>.|TRBV19|TRBJ1-2|.
CASSILGAGLGYTF
TGTGCCAGTAGTATTTTGGGGGCAGGCCTAGGCTACACCTTC
>.|TRBV4-1|TRBJ2-5|once
CASSHGRFGETQYF
TGCGCCAGCAGCCATGGGAGGTTCGGGGAGACCCAGTACTTC
>.|TRBV7-9|TRBJ1-1|.
CASSPKGDLNTEAFF
TGTGCCAGCAGCCCTAAAGGGGACTTGAACACTGAAGCTTTCTTT
>.|TRBV5-6|TRBJ1-2|.
CASSLVRAGMAGYTF
TGTGCCAGCAGCTTGGTGAGGGCGGGTATGGCTGGCTACACCTTC
>TRBD1|TRBV5-6|TRBJ2-7|.
CASSLWGQGPWEQYF
TGTGCCAGCAGCTTGTGGGGACAGGGCCCTTGGGAGCAGTACTTC
>.|TRBV7-9|TRBJ2-1|once
CASSLEEPARYNEQFF
TGTGCCAGCAGCTTAGAAGAGCCCGCGAGGTACAATGAGCAGTTCTTC
>TRBD2|TRBV28|TRBJ2-7|.
CASSLSGTSGSHEQYF
TGTGCCAGCAGTTTATCTGGGACTAGCGGGAGCCACGAGCAGTACTTC
>TRBD1|TRBV15|TRBJ2-7|.
CATSRVGTGTYEQYF
TGTGCCACCAGCAGAGTGGGGACAGGGACCTACGAGCAGTACTTC
>.|TRBV19|TRBJ1-2|.
CASPEREGYGYTF
TGTGCCAGTCCGGAGCGGGAGGGCTATGGCTACACCTTC